This T cell receptor beta chain comes out of a study of early T cells in non-severe SARS-CoV-2 infection. TCRdb called the 5' RACE reads again in MiXCR, with one record for every CDR3 protein. Here the sample spans roughly 60,000 distinct CDR3 sequences, around 6.6% being singletons. The V end lost 10 bases, the J end lost 3 bases, and 16 bases lay between the germline ends. The germline gives CDR1 SEHNR, CDR2 FQNEAQ (reference sequence). The CDR3 totals 13 residues. This receptor was obtained from an adult who was a healthcare worker with PCR-confirmed SARS-CoV-2 infection or an uninfected control (not recorded which). V usage is TRBV7-9 and J usage is TRBJ2-7, with a weak D call TRBD1 (5 bases). The source material was whole blood, sampled at baseline. The CDR3 coding sequence is TGTGCCAACAGGTTAGTGGAAGGCTACGAGCAGTACTTC. Translating gives CANRLVEGYEQYF.